The 27 T cell receptor beta chains given below trace back to one sample, sequenced in a study of shared clonotypes between healthy human individuals. TCRdb's copy holds only in-frame clones and misses some; the assay was immunoSEQ multiplex PCR. The sample includes over 400,000 clones, over 70% of them seen just once. Input material: PBMCs. The receptors originated from a woman aged 40-49 years in good health. Some clones in this sample may be carry-over from other donors' samples.

A remark on this clone: This sequence is one base from a far larger clone and is likely a read error. The CDR3 loop reads CASRSGTDTGGLFF. In nucleotides, the CDR3 is TGTGCCAGCAGGTCAGGGACGGACACCGGGGGGCTGTTTTTT. V is TRBV6-6 and J is TRBJ2-2, with a weak D call TRBD2 (6 bases). Germline V gene sequence: CDR1 MNHNY, CDR2 SVGAGI (reference sequence). The CDR3 has 14 residues.

This chain connects TRBV7-9 to TRBJ2-1; D unclear. The CDR3 length is 15 residues. V lost 6 bases, J lost 0 bases, and 12 bases lay in between. CDR1 and CDR2 from the germline V gene are SEHNR and FQNEAQ (reference sequence). This CDR3 reads CASRGLPGSYNEQFF. DNA of the CDR3: TGTGCCAGCAGGGGATTGCCCGGCTCCTACAATGAGCAGTTCTTC.

On this clone: A far larger clone lies a single base away; this is likely a read error. J is TRBJ1-5 and V is TRBV10-1; D uncertain. V was shortened by 2 bases and J by 5 bases, with 4 bases between the two germline ends. The CDR3 extends over 12 amino acids. Germline V CDR1 and CDR2: WNHNN, SYGVQD (reference sequence). The CDR3 nucleotides read TGCGCCAGCAGTGAGCCGTATCAGCCCCAGCATTTT. Translated, it gives CASSEPYQPQHF.

The chain is built from TRBV28 and TRBJ2-1; either TRBD1 or TRBD2 may supply D (5 bases each). Germline V lookup: CDR1 MDHEN, CDR2 SYDVKM. This CDR3 has 14 amino acids. Trimming cost V 2 bases and J 6 bases, with 11 bases left between them. The CDR3 DNA reads as TGTGCCAGCAGTTTAGGGGGAGATTTCAATGAGCAGTTCTTC. Its translation is CASSLGGDFNEQFF.

This clone was recorded once. This likely reflects a read error, since a far larger clone is one base away. The chain has TRBV19 and TRBJ2-5; 7 nucleotides align to TRBD2. This CDR3 has 15 residues. CDR1 and CDR2 from the germline V gene are LNHDA and SQIVND (reference sequence). CDR3 bases: TGTGCCAGTGGTATTCCTGCGGGAGCACAAGAGACCCAGTACTTC. It encodes CASGIPAGAQETQYF.

The rearrangement links TRBV28 to TRBJ2-7; no clear D gene. Germline V gives CDR1 MDHEN, CDR2 SYDVKM. V was trimmed by 4 bases and J by 6 bases, leaving 10 bases between them. This CDR3 has 12 residues. The CDR3, as DNA: TGTGCCAGCAGTTCTCCGATACTCGAGCAGTACTTC. It encodes CASSSPILEQYF. Variable domain in full (rest from reference TRBV28 and TRBJ2-7): DVKVTQSSRYLVKRTGEKVFLECVQDMDHENMFWYRQDPGLGLRLIYFSYDVKMKEKGDIPEGYSVSREKKERFSLILESASTNQTSMYLCASSSPILEQYFGPGTRLTVT.

The chain has TRBV5-1 and TRBJ2-5, with D possibly matching TRBD2 (5 bases). Trimming left V 0 bases short and J 5 bases short, with 17 bases between. This CDR3 region has 16 residues. CDR1 and CDR2 (germline): SGHRS, YFSETQ. The CDR3 spells CASSLDVAPTWETQYF. The CDR3 nucleotides read TGCGCCAGCAGCTTGGATGTAGCGCCTACCTGGGAGACCCAGTACTTC.

Notes on this clone: A read error is the likely source, as a far larger clone sits one nucleotide away. The rearrangement joins TRBV7-2 to TRBJ2-7; TRBD1 matches 7 bases. The germline CDR1 and CDR2 sequences are SGHTA and FQGNSA. This CDR3 has 16 amino acids. Written as DNA, the CDR3 is TGTGCCAGCAGCTTACCACGGGACAGCAGGGCCTACGAGCAGCACTTC. Its protein is CASSLPRDSRAYEQHF.

Comments on this clone: This is likely an artifact of a read error, given a far larger clone one base away. Within the sample, other DNA sequences also encode this same CDR3. The chain links TRBV9 to TRBJ1-1, with a tentative D call TRBD1 (5 bases). CDR1 is SGDLS, CDR2 YYNGEE, per germline. The CDR3 runs 13 residues. The DNA of the CDR3 is TGTGCCAGCAGCCCACAGACAGCTTCTGAAGCTTTCTTC. Translated, it gives CASSPQTASEAFF.

This clone was recorded a few times. In DNA form, the CDR3 reads TGTGCCAGCACCAACCCACCAGAAGGTGGTTCGGAGACCCAGTACTTC. The encoded protein is CASTNPPEGGSETQYF. The chain uses TRBV7-9 and TRBJ2-5; D not resolved. This CDR3 is built from 16 residues. Deletions cut 7 bases from V and 5 bases from J, with 23 bases between. Per germline, CDR1 SEHNR and CDR2 FQNEAQ (reference sequence).

The sample holds many counts of this clone. Other DNA sequences in this sample translate to the same CDR3. The J gene is TRBJ1-2, the V gene TRBV5-4; tentative D call: TRBD1 (5 bases). CDR1 SGHNT and CDR2 YYREEE come from the germline V gene (reference sequence). Trimming removed 4 bases from V and 2 bases from J, with 12 bases in between. This CDR3 spans 14 amino acids. CDR3 DNA: TGTGCCAGCAGCAGGGGACCGACCAACTATGGCTACACCTTC. It encodes CASSRGPTNYGYTF.

This clone showed up just once. A far larger clone is one nucleotide away, so this likely arose from a read error. V gene TRBV28 combines with J gene TRBJ1-1; 7 positions agree with TRBD1. Per germline, CDR1 MDHEN and CDR2 SYDVKM. The CDR3 runs 13 residues. J gave up 11 bases and V 1 base, and 7 bases lay outside the gene matches. The CDR3 DNA follows: TGTGCCAGCAGTTTATCCGGGACAGTTGACGCTTTCTTT. This encodes CASSLSGTVDAFF.

With respect to this clone: This sequence is one base from a far larger clone and is likely a read error. Other DNA sequences in this sample translate to the same CDR3. The chain joins TRBV29-1 to TRBJ2-1, with 8 positions matching TRBD2. The V gene's germline CDR1 is SQVTM and CDR2 ANQGSEA. This CDR3 has 14 amino acids. Trimming took 5 bases from V and 4 from J; bases not matched to a gene: 7. CDR3 coding DNA: TGCAGCGTTCGAGGAGCGGGGGAGTACAATGAGCAGTTCTTC. Translated: CSVRGAGEYNEQFF.

This clone was seen only once. J is TRBJ2-7 and V is TRBV19; 7 positions match TRBD1. This CDR3 region has 14 residues. CDR1 is LNHDA and CDR2 is SQIVND in the germline V gene (reference sequence). V was clipped by 4 bases and J by 3 bases; unmatched bases: 6. The CDR3, as DNA: TGTGCCAGTAGTAACCGGGACAGTTACTACGAGCAGTACTTC. Protein: CASSNRDSYYEQYF.

This rearrangement joins TRBV29-1 to TRBJ2-7; tentatively, D is TRBD1 (7 bases). V dropped 4 bases and J dropped 5 bases, with 18 bases sitting between them. Germline lookup yields CDR1 SQVTM and CDR2 ANQGSEA. This CDR3 has 14 residues. CDR3 in DNA: TGCAGCGTTGTGGGGCCAGGGGGGTCCCACGAGCAGTACTTC. Its translation: CSVVGPGGSHEQYF.

The rearrangement joins TRBV15 to TRBJ2-1; D ambiguous. The length of the CDR3 is 15 residues. V was shortened by 0 bases and J by 1 base, with 7 bases between the two germline ends. Germline V lookup: CDR1 LNHNV, CDR2 YYDKDF (reference sequence). CDR3 in DNA: TGTGCCACCAGCAGAGAGCGGAAATCCTACAATGAGCAGTTCTTC. Its translation is CATSRERKSYNEQFF.

As for this clone: A much more abundant neighbour one base away suggests this may be a read error. The V and J genes are TRBV7-3 and TRBJ2-2; 9 nucleotides line up with TRBD2. V lost 5 bases, J lost 4 bases, and 2 bases stayed unmatched. This CDR3 has 14 amino acids. The V gene's germline CDR1 is SGHTA and CDR2 FQGTGA. The CDR3 spells CASSPSGTTGELFF. CDR3 bases: TGTGCCAGCAGCCCTAGCGGGACCACCGGGGAGCTGTTTTTT.

The count of this clone is one. This chain links TRBV9 with TRBJ2-7; 8 bases agree with TRBD1. The V gene end was trimmed by 3 bases and the J gene end by 4 bases; junction bases not matched to a gene: 9. Germline V lookup: CDR1 SGDLS, CDR2 YYNGEE. The CDR3 spans 15 residues. Written as DNA, the CDR3 is TGTGCCAGCAGCGCAAATCCAGGGGGCACGTACGAGCAGTACTTC. Translation gives CASSANPGGTYEQYF.

This chain joins TRBV7-8 and TRBJ1-5; weak D call: TRBD1 (5 bases). V was clipped by 5 bases and J by 1 base, with 18 bases between them. Germline loops: CDR1 SGHVS, CDR2 FQNEAQ. There are 17 residues in the CDR3. CDR3 nucleotides: TGTGCCAGCAGCCCAGGGCCCGGGGGTAAGAGCAATCAGCCCCAGCATTTT. It is translated as CASSPGPGGKSNQPQHF.

This clone was found many times. The V gene is TRBV6-6, the J gene TRBJ1-1; 7 bases match TRBD1. CDR1 and CDR2 from the germline V gene are MNHNY and SVGAGI (reference sequence). J lost 5 bases, V lost 5 bases, and 2 bases had no gene match. The length of the CDR3 is 12 residues. The CDR3 here is CASSTGETEAFF. Here the CDR3 DNA reads TGTGCCAGCAGTACAGGGGAGACTGAAGCTTTCTTT.

This clone showed up just once. This chain connects TRBV11-2 to TRBJ2-5; TRBD1 aligns across 8 bases. J gave up 3 bases and V 4 bases, and 7 bases lay outside the gene matches. The germline V gene has CDR1 SGHAT and CDR2 FQNNGV. There are 15 residues in the CDR3. CDR3 DNA sequence: TGTGCCAGCAGCTCCTTTAAACAGGGGGAAGAGACCCAGTACTTC. It is translated as CASSSFKQGEETQYF.

This clone was detected only once. This rearrangement joins TRBV28 to TRBJ1-4; D unresolved. From germline, CDR1 is MDHEN and CDR2 SYDVKM. V was clipped by 3 bases and J by 4 bases, with 9 bases between them. This CDR3 has 14 residues. CDR3 nucleotide sequence: TGTGCCAGCAGTTTCTTAGTTAATAATGAAAAACTGTTTTTT. Protein: CASSFLVNNEKLFF.

This clone was detected a few times. One base away lies a much larger clone, so this may be a sequencing read error. Additional DNA sequences in this sample encode the identical CDR3. The rearrangement uses TRBV29-1 and TRBJ2-3; D is uncertain. The V end was cut by 8 bases, the J end by 5 bases, with 23 bases between. CDR1 is SQVTM, CDR2 ANQGSEA, per germline. The CDR3 is 15 residues long. Here the CDR3 reads CSLPLVAGVLDTQYF. The DNA for the CDR3 is TGCAGCCTCCCCTTGGTAGCTGGAGTTTTAGATACGCAGTATTTT.

The V and J genes are TRBV7-2 and TRBJ2-3, with D hard to call. Germline lookup yields CDR1 SGHTA and CDR2 FQGNSA. The V end lost 3 bases, the J end lost 2 bases, and 9 bases lay between the germline ends. The CDR3 is 14 residues long. The DNA of the CDR3 is TGTGCCAGCAGCTTGGTAAGGGACACAGATACGCAGTATTTT. Translating gives CASSLVRDTDTQYF. The complete variable domain, with remaining parts taken from reference TRBV7-2 and TRBJ2-3, reads GAGVSQSPSNKVTEKGKDVELRCDPISGHTALYWYRQSLGQGLEFLIYFQGNSAPDKSGLPSDRFSAERTGGSVSTLTIQRTQQEDSAVYLCASSLVRDTDTQYFGPGTRLTVL.

The chain recombines TRBV2 with TRBJ2-1, with TRBD2 identical over 9 bases. J was trimmed by 8 bases and V by 2 bases; bases with no gene match: 10. The CDR3 runs 16 residues. Germline CDR1 reads SNHLY; CDR2 reads FYNNEI. CDR3 region: CASSESFAGGLDEQFF. The CDR3 nucleotides are TGTGCCAGCAGTGAATCTTTTGCGGGAGGGTTAGATGAGCAGTTCTTC.

In its sample, this clone was seen a few times. The chain joins TRBV9 to TRBJ2-3, with TRBD2 identical over 7 bases. Losses at the gene ends were 2 bases for V and 4 bases for J; bases not matched to a gene: 7. Per the germline V gene, CDR1 is SGDLS and CDR2 is YYNGEE. The CDR3 length is 15 residues. CDR3 sequence: CASSVTSVGPDTQYF. For the CDR3, the DNA is TGTGCCAGCAGCGTCACTAGCGTCGGGCCAGATACGCAGTATTTT.

The chain carries TRBV7-2 and TRBJ2-1, with 8 bases lining up with TRBD1. Unmatched junction bases numbered 7, after V lost 5 bases and J lost 4 bases. The CDR3 runs 15 residues. Germline assignment: CDR1 SGHTA and CDR2 FQGNSA. The CDR3 sequence: CASSTGTGPYNEQFF. The CDR3, as DNA: TGTGCCAGCAGCACCGGGACAGGCCCTTACAATGAGCAGTTCTTC.